This T cell receptor beta chain was found in a study of cytomegalovirus exposure and HLA in healthy donors. The wider study: Around 180 million T cells yielded 110 million or so unique TCR beta sequences in earlier analysis. Overall study results and limits: Among CMV-associated TCR beta chains, most appeared HLA-restricted in a later analysis. Accurate prediction of HLA-A and HLA-B alleles (for most subjects) was reportedly achieved from TCR beta sequences.

The study ran its PCR with 60 Vbeta and 13 Jbeta primers. Original methodology: Approximately 12 million of some 80 million unique TCR beta chains were shared, per a later count. Data came from immunoSEQ multiplex PCR; TCRdb stores just in-frame clones and leaves some out. The V and J calls and clone size were taken over from that table, and D and trimming were inferred from the DNA. This table has roughly 110,000 clones, around four fifths appearing once. About this clone: Its target is not known.

This clonotype was obtained from a man younger than 40 in good health and CMV-seronegative. The sequencing input was PBMCs.

CDR3: CASSPQFSGANVLTF. The CDR3, as DNA: TGTGCCAGCAGTCCCCAGTTCTCTGGGGCCAACGTCCTGACTTTC. The V and J genes are TRBV27 and TRBJ2-6; no reliable D call. V lost 5 bases, J lost 0 bases, and 8 bases lay in between. CDR1 and CDR2 (germline): MNHEY, SMNVEV (reference sequence). CDR3 length: 15 amino acids.